What follows are 16 T cell receptor beta chains derived from one specimen sequenced in a study of identical twins (dated by TCRdb to about 2016). Libraries were made using 5' RACE. This sample was sequenced with an Illumina HiSeq 2000. TCRdb ran its own pipeline on the public reads, namely fastp trimming at Q25 and MiXCR clone calling, and kept in-frame beta chains. Records with the same CDR3 protein are collapsed into one entry carrying the most frequent genes and DNA. This sample gives 240,000 or so distinct CDR3 sequences in total; roughly 7% of them show up just once. Roughly 3.9% of the sample belongs to the ten largest clones. These data were also filed under a second study, of yellow fever vaccine responses in identical twins.

The specimen was memory (CD45RO+) T cells sorted from blood. The cell subset or site label here, explained by the study, means: CD45RO+ enriched T cells. Receptors were obtained from a woman between 18 and 30 years old in good health.

V usage is TRBV20-1 and J usage is TRBJ1-2, with D unclear. CDR1 DFQATT and CDR2 SNEGSKA come from the germline V gene (reference sequence). The V end was cut by 5 bases, the J end by 3 bases, with 16 bases between. The CDR3 has 14 residues. DNA of the CDR3: TGCAGTGCTGGAACCGGGGTTAGGGACTATGGCTACACCTTC. Translating it yields CSAGTGVRDYGYTF.

This clonotype was counted only a few times. The chain employs TRBV3-1 and TRBJ2-7; D assignment may be TRBD1 or TRBD2 (5 bases each). Germline CDR1 LGHDT, CDR2 YNNKEL (reference sequence). V lost 3 bases to trimming and J lost 9 bases, with 12 bases between them. The CDR3 runs 12 residues. Written as DNA, the CDR3 is TGTGCCAGCAGCCAGGGGACGGTTGGGCAGTACTTC. Its translation is CASSQGTVGQYF.

This clonotype was detected many times. V is TRBV7-9 and J is TRBJ2-3; no clear D gene. V lost 5 bases, J lost 2 bases, and 17 bases lay in between. This CDR3 comprises 16 residues. Germline assignment: CDR1 SEHNR and CDR2 FQNEAQ (reference sequence). The CDR3 bases are TGTGCCAGCAGCCCGATCGTTGTCAAGGTCACAGATACGCAGTATTTT. This translates into CASSPIVVKVTDTQYF.

The V and J genes are TRBV4-1 and TRBJ2-7, with D possibly being TRBD1 or TRBD2 (5 bases each). The CDR3 totals 16 residues. Germline CDR1 MGHRA, CDR2 YSYEKL. V was clipped by 4 bases and J by 1 base, with 17 bases between them. The CDR3 sequence is CASSPGPGQMSYEQYV. The CDR3 DNA is TGCGCCAGCAGCCCGGGGCCGGGGCAGATGTCCTACGAGCAGTACGTC.

This clonotype appeared many times. This chain uses TRBV7-8 with TRBJ2-1; TRBD2 agrees at 8 bases. The length of the CDR3 is 16 residues. V was clipped by 5 bases and J by 0 bases; unmatched bases: 6. Germline-derived CDR1 and CDR2 are SGHVS and FQNEAQ. CDR3 amino acids: CASSLQLADSYNEQFF. CDR3 in DNA: TGTGCCAGCAGCCTCCAACTAGCGGACTCCTACAATGAGCAGTTCTTC.

This clonotype was picked up many times. V and J are TRBV7-6 and TRBJ2-3; D perhaps matches TRBD1 (5 bases). The V end lost 0 bases, the J end lost 3 bases, and 10 bases lay between the germline ends. Germline CDR1 SGHVS, CDR2 FNYEAQ. This CDR3 region has 15 residues. CDR3 bases: TGTGCCAGCAGCTTAGCCCTGACAGCAACAGATACGCAGTATTTT. Translation gives CASSLALTATDTQYF. Full variable domain (missing parts from reference TRBV7-6 and TRBJ2-3): GAGVSQSPRYKVTKRGQDVALRCDPISGHVSLYWYRQALGQGPEFLTYFNYEAQQDKSGLPNDRFSAERPEGSISTLTIQRTEQRDSAMYRCASSLALTATDTQYFGPGTRLTVL.

Only a few counts were recorded for this clonotype. This may come from a read error, since a much larger clone is one base off. V usage is TRBV5-4 and J usage is TRBJ1-2, with 7 positions matching TRBD1. Per germline, CDR1 SGHNT and CDR2 YYREEE (reference sequence). The V segment lost 4 bases and the J segment 2 bases; nucleotides outside the gene matches: 2. CDR3 length: 13 residues. Here the CDR3 reads CASSMTGNYGYTF. DNA of the CDR3: TGTGCCAGCAGCATGACAGGGAACTATGGCTACACCTTC.

This clonotype was picked up many times. This chain uses TRBV20-1 with TRBJ2-3, with D perhaps matching TRBD1 (6 bases). Per the germline V gene, CDR1 is DFQATT and CDR2 is SNEGSKA (reference sequence). The V end was cut by 4 bases, the J end by 2 bases, with 16 bases between. This CDR3 is 15 amino acids long. CDR3 sequence reads: CSATPRGSHTDTQYF. The CDR3 region has the DNA TGCAGTGCTACTCCCAGGGGTTCACACACAGATACGCAGTATTTT.

CDR3 nucleotide sequence: TGTGCCAGCAGTGAACGTGAGACAGACATGAACACTGAAGCTTTCTTT. Encoded protein: CASSERETDMNTEAFF. The chain has TRBV6-1 and TRBJ1-1, with D possibly matching TRBD1 (5 bases). Germline V gene sequence: CDR1 MNHNS, CDR2 SASEGT. V shed 2 bases and J shed 0 bases, with 13 bases lying between them. The CDR3 has 16 residues.

CDR3 protein: CAGRWGLNGYTF. In nucleotides, the CDR3 is TGTGCCGGGAGATGGGGGTTAAATGGCTACACCTTC. The chain joins TRBV7-9 to TRBJ1-2, with D possibly matching TRBD1 (5 bases). The CDR3 sequence is 12 residues long. Germline CDR1 SEHNR, CDR2 FQNEAQ (reference sequence). Trimming shortened V by 11 bases and J by 6 bases, and 16 bases separated the two germline ends.

The chain carries TRBV10-3 and TRBJ2-7; D possibly corresponds to TRBD2 (6 bases). Trimming removed 8 bases at V and 7 bases at J, with 30 bases between. Per the germline V gene, CDR1 is ENHRY and CDR2 is SYGVKD. This CDR3 spans 17 amino acids. CDR3 in amino acids: CAIGVRHSSGLLIEQYF. CDR3 nucleotides: TGTGCCATCGGTGTACGTCATAGTAGCGGTCTCTTGATTGAGCAGTACTTC.

This clonotype was counted between two and nine times. V is TRBV28 and J is TRBJ2-7, with unresolved D. V was shortened by 5 bases and J by 5 bases, with 13 bases between the two germline ends. In germline, CDR1 is MDHEN, CDR2 SYDVKM. The CDR3 loop spans 13 amino acids. The CDR3 DNA is TGTGCCAGCAGTCCATGGGCATTTAACGAGCAGTACTTC. Amino acid sequence: CASSPWAFNEQYF.

The chain combines TRBV20-1 with TRBJ2-1; 13 nucleotides align to TRBD2. Germline V gene sequence: CDR1 DFQATT, CDR2 SNEGSKA (reference sequence). The CDR3 runs 17 residues. The junction had 5 bases not matched to a gene; V was cut back by 3 bases and J by 0 bases. CDR3 sequence (DNA): TGCAGTGCTAGGGGAGGACTAGCGGGAGCCTCCTACAATGAGCAGTTCTTC. This gives the protein CSARGGLAGASYNEQFF.

This clonotype was seen repeatedly, ten times or more. V and J are TRBV10-3 and TRBJ2-5; the match to TRBD1 covers 9 bases. V dropped 9 bases and J dropped 1; count of bases not matched to a gene: 6. CDR1 is ENHRY, CDR2 SYGVKD, per germline. The CDR3 runs to 14 residues. In DNA, the CDR3 is TGTGCCATACGACAGGGGGTGGGCCAAGAGACCCAGTACTTC. As protein: CAIRQGVGQETQYF.

The table lists this clonotype with many counts. The chain combines TRBV5-1 with TRBJ2-1; 11 positions match TRBD2. The CDR3 loop spans 16 amino acids. CDR1 is SGHRS, CDR2 YFSETQ, per germline. V lost 0 bases to trimming and J lost 7 bases; unmatched junction nucleotides: 6. The CDR3 is CASSLGTSGRGNEQFF. For the CDR3, the DNA is TGCGCCAGCAGCTTGGGCACTAGCGGGAGAGGAAATGAGCAGTTCTTC.

The chain couples TRBV19 to TRBJ2-2; no clear D gene. The CDR3 has 14 residues. The V end lost 3 bases, the J end lost 1 base, and 6 bases lay between the germline ends. CDR1 and CDR2 (germline): LNHDA, SQIVND (reference sequence). CDR3 sequence reads: CASSIQVNTGELFF. As DNA, the CDR3 is TGTGCCAGTAGTATTCAGGTGAACACCGGGGAGCTGTTTTTT.